This T cell receptor (beta chain) was recovered during a study of blood T cell repertoires in COVID-19. Study-level information: T cells, B-cell-depleted T cells, or PBMCs provided the cDNA or gDNA that served as material.

Only in-frame clones appear in the TCRdb table, and some are missing; sequencing was by immunoSEQ multiplex PCR. Among around 150,000 clones, around 90% were seen once, and the ten largest hold approximately 4.1%. The germline CDR1 and CDR2 sequences are ENHRY and SYGVKD. This CDR3 is 15 amino acids long. The trim removed 7 bases at V and 5 bases at J, leaving 4 bases unmatched. The source material was peripheral blood. The gene calls are TRBV10-3 and TRBJ2-2, with TRBD2 matching 13 bases. The clonotype was recovered from a woman aged 55-70 years with active or convalescent COVID-19. This chain's CDR3 is CAITGTSGVTGELFF. The CDR3, as DNA: TGTGCCATCACCGGGACTAGCGGGGTAACCGGGGAGCTGTTTTTT.